Shown below are 9 T cell receptor beta chains from a single sample sequenced in a study of blood T cell repertoires in COVID-19. Data came from immunoSEQ multiplex PCR; TCRdb stores just in-frame clones and leaves some out. The sample yields about 190,000 clones, around 87% seen once. The source material was PBMCs or T cells enriched from blood (not recorded which). All receptors come from a woman in her thirties or forties in a cohort exposed to, infected with or recovered from COVID-19 (not recorded which).

The V and J genes are TRBV10-3 and TRBJ2-3; 8 nucleotides align to TRBD2. Trimming cost V 3 bases and J 6 bases; bases outside gene matches: 8. CDR3 length equals 15 residues. The germline gives CDR1 ENHRY, CDR2 SYGVKD. The CDR3 DNA reads TGTGCCATCAGTGACGCGGGAGGTTGGGTTGATACGCAGTATTTT. Amino acids: CAISDAGGWVDTQYF.

The chain has TRBV9 and TRBJ2-2; 10 nucleotides line up with TRBD1. The CDR3 is made up of 15 amino acids. V lost 4 bases to trimming and J lost 6 bases; unmatched junction nucleotides: 6. Germline loops: CDR1 SGDLS, CDR2 YYNGEE. The CDR3 sequence is CASSYRDRGPGELFF. CDR3 DNA sequence: TGTGCCAGCAGCTACCGGGACAGGGGTCCCGGGGAGCTGTTTTTT.

The V gene is TRBV7-9, the J gene TRBJ2-7; 8 bases match TRBD2. The CDR3 spans 17 residues. V was pared by 2 bases and J by 8 bases, with 17 bases of the junction left unmatched. The germline CDR1 and CDR2 sequences are SEHNR and FQNEAQ (reference sequence). The CDR3 is CASSLTPTGGRPTKQYF. Here the CDR3 DNA reads TGTGCCAGCAGCTTAACCCCTACGGGGGGGCGCCCAACCAAGCAGTACTTC.

As DNA, the CDR3 is TGCGCCAGCAGCCAAGCCCAGCGGGGAAGCTCCTACGAGCAGTACTTC. Its translation is CASSQAQRGSSYEQYF. This chain joins TRBV4-1 and TRBJ2-7; the match to TRBD2 covers 7 bases. The CDR3 contains 16 residues. Per germline, CDR1 MGHRA and CDR2 YSYEKL. J was trimmed by 0 bases and V by 1 base; bases with no gene match: 6.

The chain joins TRBV7-9 to TRBJ1-2; TRBD1 matches 10 bases. Trimming at V came to 5 bases and at J to 6 bases, leaving 3 bases not matched to a gene. The CDR3 runs to 13 residues. CDR1 is SEHNR and CDR2 is FQNEAQ in the germline V gene (reference sequence). The CDR3 reads CASSEGQGNGYTF. CDR3 in DNA: TGTGCCAGCAGCGAGGGACAGGGGAATGGCTACACCTTC.

The chain recombines TRBV2 with TRBJ1-3; TRBD1 agrees at 7 bases. The CDR3 length is 15 residues. With 5 bases clipped from V and 2 bases from J, the junction kept 6 bases outside the gene matches. Germline V gene data show CDR1 as SNHLY and CDR2 as FYNNEI. CDR3 sequence reads: CASSFATGAGNTIYF. DNA of the CDR3: TGTGCCAGCAGTTTCGCTACAGGGGCTGGAAACACCATATATTTT.

CDR3 residues: CASSAADGQGYTF. The CDR3 coding sequence is TGTGCCAGCAGCGCAGCAGACGGACAGGGCTACACCTTC. This chain joins TRBV5-6 and TRBJ1-2, with a possible D match to TRBD1 (6 bases). The CDR3 covers 13 residues. The V gene lost 4 bases and the J gene lost 8 bases, with 15 bases spanning the gap. In germline, CDR1 is SGHDT, CDR2 YYEEEE. Supplemented by reference TRBV5-6 and TRBJ1-2, the full variable domain reads DAGVTQSPTHLIKTRGQQVTLRCSPKSGHDTVSWYQQALGQGPQFIFQYYEEEERQRGNFPDRFSGHQFPNYSSELNVNALLLGDSALYLCASSAADGQGYTFGSGTRLTVV.

This sequence joins TRBV5-1 and TRBJ1-6; 8 positions agree with TRBD1. Germline CDR1 is SGHRS and CDR2 is YFSETQ. CDR3 length equals 14 residues. The trim removed 4 bases at V and 9 bases at J, leaving 6 bases unmatched. CDR3 nucleotide sequence: TGCGCCAGCAGCCCGGACAGGGTGGGTTCACCCCTCCACTTT. It codes for CASSPDRVGSPLHF. The complete variable domain, with remaining parts taken from reference TRBV5-1 and TRBJ1-6, reads KAGVTQTPRYLIKTRGQQVTLSCSPISGHRSVSWYQQTPGQGLQFLFEYFSETQRNKGNFPGRFSGRQFSNSRSEMNVSTLELGDSALYLCASSPDRVGSPLHFGNGTRLTVT.

V gene TRBV7-8 combines with J gene TRBJ1-1, with 7 bases fitting TRBD1. This CDR3 region has 15 residues. Germline V CDR1 and CDR2: SGHVS, FQNEAQ. Losses at the gene ends were 3 bases for V and 0 bases for J; bases not matched to a gene: 4. The CDR3 reads CASSFDRELNTEAFF. CDR3 DNA: TGTGCCAGCAGCTTTGACAGGGAGCTGAACACTGAAGCTTTCTTT.